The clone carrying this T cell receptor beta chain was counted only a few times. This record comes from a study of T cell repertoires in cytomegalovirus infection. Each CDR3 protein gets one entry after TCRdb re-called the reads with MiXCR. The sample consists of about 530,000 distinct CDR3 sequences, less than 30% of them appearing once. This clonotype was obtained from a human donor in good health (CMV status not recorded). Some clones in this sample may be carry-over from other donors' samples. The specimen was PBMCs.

The CDR3 reads CASSTPGTGIGYTF. The CDR3 coding sequence is TGTGCCAGCAGCACCCCCGGGACAGGAATAGGCTACACCTTC. The chain has TRBV7-9 and TRBJ1-2, with 8 bases that match TRBD1. In germline, CDR1 is SEHNR, CDR2 FQNEAQ (reference sequence). J was trimmed by 8 bases and V by 5 bases; bases with no gene match: 10. The CDR3 runs 14 residues.